This T cell receptor beta chain was captured by sequencing in a study of response to subunit inactivated influenza vaccine. TCRdb redid the calling of the RT-PCR reads with MiXCR, one entry per CDR3 protein. The table has some 500,000 distinct CDR3 sequences, 15% to 20% seen once. As regards this clonotype: What it binds is not known.

The study's findings and limits: Authors suggested seasonal influenza vaccinations each recruit few new T cells.

This sequence originates from a man in his fifties or sixties who received an inactivated influenza vaccine. This specimen was CD4+ T cells sorted from PBMCs, taken around 25 months after vaccination.

This chain's CDR3 is CASSYSGITEAFF. The DNA for the CDR3 is TGTGCCAGCAGTTACTCAGGGATAACTGAAGCTTTCTTT. The chain links TRBV6-5 to TRBJ1-1, with D unresolved. Trimming took off 0 bases at V and 5 bases at J, with 7 bases between the two ends. Germline CDR1 is MNHEY and CDR2 is SVGAGI. This CDR3 has 13 amino acids.